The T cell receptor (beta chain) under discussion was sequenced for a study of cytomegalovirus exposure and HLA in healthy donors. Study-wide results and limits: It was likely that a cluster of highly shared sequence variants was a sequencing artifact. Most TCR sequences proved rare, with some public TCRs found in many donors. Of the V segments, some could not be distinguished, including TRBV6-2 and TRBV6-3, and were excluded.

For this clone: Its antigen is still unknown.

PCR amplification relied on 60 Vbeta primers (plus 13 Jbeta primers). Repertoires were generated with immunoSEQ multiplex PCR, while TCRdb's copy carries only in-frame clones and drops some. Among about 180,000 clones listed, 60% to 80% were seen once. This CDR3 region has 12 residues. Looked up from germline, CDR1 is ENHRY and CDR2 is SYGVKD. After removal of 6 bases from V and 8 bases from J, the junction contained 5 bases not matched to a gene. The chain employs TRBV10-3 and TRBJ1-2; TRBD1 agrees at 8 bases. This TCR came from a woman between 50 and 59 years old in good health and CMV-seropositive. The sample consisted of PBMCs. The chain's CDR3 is CAISRTGKGYTF. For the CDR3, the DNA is TGTGCCATCAGCCGGACAGGGAAAGGCTACACCTTC.